This TCR beta chain was identified during a study of technical replicates of blood from several donors. TCRdb's copy holds only in-frame clones and misses some; the assay was immunoSEQ multiplex PCR. The sample records approximately 66,000 clones, around 87% being singletons. This clonotype was sampled from a human donor in good health. Some clones in this sample may be carry-over from other donors' samples. Input material: PBMCs.

The CDR3 spells CASSHEGFGYGYTF. Written as DNA, the CDR3 is TGTGCCAGCAGCCATGAGGGATTTGGTTATGGCTACACCTTC. The chain joins TRBV7-9 to TRBJ1-2; no clear D. CDR3 length: 14 amino acids. V lost 5 bases and J lost 5, with 15 bases in between. The germline V gene has CDR1 SEHNR and CDR2 FQNEAQ (reference sequence). The full variable domain, in which reference TRBV7-9 and TRBJ1-2 provide the parts outside the CDR3, is DTGVSQNPRHKITKRGQNVTFRCDPISEHNRLYWYRQTLGQGPEFLTYFQNEAQLEKSRLLSDRFSAERPKGSFSTLEIQRTEQGDSAMYLCASSHEGFGYGYTFGSGTRLTVV.